This is a list of T cell receptor beta chains from one sample in a study of CD8 T cells in Susac syndrome. TCRdb re-analysed the immunoSEQ multiplex PCR reads in MiXCR, keeping a single row per CDR3 protein. Seen here are about 140,000 distinct CDR3 sequences, approximately 95% observed once, and the top ten hold about 0.14%. The sample taken for sequencing was CD4+ T cells from PBMCs. The receptor set was obtained from a human donor with Susac syndrome. CDR3s include the opening cysteine and the closing phenylalanine or tryptophan. A D gene is named only where the DNA matches it firmly. Clone size is shown for a subset of rows, as once, few, many or a class of expanded clone.

d_call: NA; j_call: TRBJ2-2; v_call: TRBV20-1; clone_size: NA; cdr3_nt: TGCAGTGCTAGTGGGCAGGTCAAGACCGGGGAGCTGTTTTTT; cdr3_aa: CSASGQVKTGELFF
d_call: NA; j_call: TRBJ2-5; v_call: TRBV27; clone_size: once; cdr3_nt: TGTGCCAGCAGTTCCGAGACTAGGCAAGAGACCCAGTACTTC; cdr3_aa: CASSSETRQETQYF
d_call: TRBD1; j_call: TRBJ2-7; v_call: TRBV18; clone_size: NA; cdr3_nt: TGTGCCAGCTCAACAACAGGGACAGTGGCCTCCTACGAGCAGTACTTC; cdr3_aa: CASSTTGTVASYEQYF
d_call: NA; j_call: TRBJ2-3; v_call: TRBV15; clone_size: NA; cdr3_nt: TGTGCCACCAGCAGAGAGGGAGATACGCAGTATTTT; cdr3_aa: CATSREGDTQYF
d_call: TRBD2; j_call: TRBJ2-7; v_call: TRBV20-1; clone_size: NA; cdr3_nt: TGCAGTGCTAGAGAAGCGGGAGGTGGTGAGCAGTACTTC; cdr3_aa: CSAREAGGGEQYF
d_call: NA; j_call: TRBJ1-2; v_call: TRBV29-1; clone_size: NA; cdr3_nt: TGCAGCGCTAGCGGGGGGAACTATGGCTACACCTTC; cdr3_aa: CSASGGNYGYTF
d_call: NA; j_call: TRBJ2-2; v_call: TRBV9; clone_size: NA; cdr3_nt: TGTGCCAGCAGCGTAGGGGGCCTTCAGAACACCGGGGAGCTGTTTTTT; cdr3_aa: CASSVGGLQNTGELFF
d_call: NA; j_call: TRBJ1-5; v_call: TRBV20-1; clone_size: NA; cdr3_nt: TGCAGTGCTACCGGGGACCCCAATCAGCCCCAGCATTTT; cdr3_aa: CSATGDPNQPQHF
d_call: NA; j_call: TRBJ2-5; v_call: TRBV30; clone_size: NA; cdr3_nt: TGTGCCTGGAGTGTAGTGCTATCAGAGACCCAGTACTTC; cdr3_aa: CAWSVVLSETQYF
d_call: NA; j_call: TRBJ1-1; v_call: TRBV30; clone_size: NA; cdr3_nt: TGTGCCTGGAGTGCGAACACCCTGCCGGGAGCTTTCTTT; cdr3_aa: CAWSANTLPGAFF
d_call: TRBD1; j_call: TRBJ1-1; v_call: TRBV28; clone_size: NA; cdr3_nt: TGTGCCAGCAGTTATACCGGGACAGGGAACACTGAAGCTTTCTTT; cdr3_aa: CASSYTGTGNTEAFF
d_call: NA; j_call: TRBJ2-5; v_call: TRBV14; clone_size: NA; cdr3_nt: TGTGCCAGCAGCCAGTATGAAGAGACCCAGTACTTC; cdr3_aa: CASSQYEETQYF
d_call: TRBD1; j_call: TRBJ2-7; v_call: TRBV7-2; clone_size: NA; cdr3_nt: TGTGCCAGCAGCGTGGGACAGGGGATCTCCGAGCAGTACTTC; cdr3_aa: CASSVGQGISEQYF
d_call: NA; j_call: TRBJ2-1; v_call: TRBV5-6; clone_size: NA; cdr3_nt: TGTGCCAGCAGCCAGGGACGCAATGAGCAGTTCTTC; cdr3_aa: CASSQGRNEQFF
d_call: NA; j_call: TRBJ1-2; v_call: TRBV27; clone_size: NA; cdr3_nt: TGTGCCAGCAGTTACGACACCGCCCGGGGGGTGGGTGGCTACACCTTC; cdr3_aa: CASSYDTARGVGGYTF
d_call: NA; j_call: TRBJ2-3; v_call: TRBV7-2; clone_size: NA; cdr3_nt: TGTGCCAGCAGCACTTACGGGCCAGATACGCAGTATTTT; cdr3_aa: CASSTYGPDTQYF
d_call: TRBD1; j_call: TRBJ2-3; v_call: TRBV2; clone_size: NA; cdr3_nt: TGTGCCAGCAGCCAGCGGACAGGAGCAGATACGCAGTATTTT; cdr3_aa: CASSQRTGADTQYF
d_call: NA; j_call: TRBJ2-2; v_call: TRBV14; clone_size: NA; cdr3_nt: TGTGCCAGCAGCCAGTTGACAGGGAGGGGCACCGGGGAGCTGTTTTTT; cdr3_aa: CASSQLTGRGTGELFF
d_call: TRBD2; j_call: TRBJ2-7; v_call: TRBV5-1; clone_size: NA; cdr3_nt: TGCGCCAGCAGCTCCTCTAGCGGGGGGGCGAAGGAGCAGTACTTC; cdr3_aa: CASSSSSGGAKEQYF
d_call: NA; j_call: TRBJ2-7; v_call: TRBV10-3; clone_size: NA; cdr3_nt: TGTGCCATCAGTGATCAATACCGGGCGGGGACCCTAAGCTCCTACGAGCAGTACTTC; cdr3_aa: CAISDQYRAGTLSSYEQYF
d_call: NA; j_call: TRBJ2-2; v_call: TRBV5-4; clone_size: once; cdr3_nt: TGTGCCAGCAGCTCCAGCCTTCGCGGGTTGAACACCGGGGAGCTGTTTTTT; cdr3_aa: CASSSSLRGLNTGELFF
d_call: NA; j_call: TRBJ1-4; v_call: TRBV30; clone_size: once; cdr3_nt: TGTGCCTGGAGTGGGGAGGATGAAAAACTGTTTTTT; cdr3_aa: CAWSGEDEKLFF
d_call: NA; j_call: TRBJ1-1; v_call: TRBV30; clone_size: once; cdr3_nt: TGTGCCTGGAGGATGACGGCGCTGAACACTGAAGCTTTCTTT; cdr3_aa: CAWRMTALNTEAFF
d_call: NA; j_call: TRBJ1-1; v_call: TRBV14; clone_size: NA; cdr3_nt: TGTGCCAGCAGCCAAGTAGAGGGCCGAGGGGCTTTCTTT; cdr3_aa: CASSQVEGRGAFF
d_call: TRBD1; j_call: TRBJ1-5; v_call: TRBV6-5; clone_size: NA; cdr3_nt: TGTGCCAGCAGTTATTTCAGGGGGCCGGCTAGCAATCAGCCCCAGCATTTT; cdr3_aa: CASSYFRGPASNQPQHF
d_call: NA; j_call: TRBJ2-1; v_call: TRBV12-3/TRBV12-4; clone_size: NA; cdr3_nt: TGTGCCAGCAGTTTAGGGGGGGCTAGGGACAATGAGCAGTTCTTC; cdr3_aa: CASSLGGARDNEQFF
d_call: TRBD1; j_call: TRBJ2-3; v_call: TRBV7-9; clone_size: NA; cdr3_nt: TGTGCCAGCACCCTACAAGGGACAGGACGCACAGATACGCAGTATTTT; cdr3_aa: CASTLQGTGRTDTQYF
d_call: NA; j_call: TRBJ1-5; v_call: TRBV20-1; clone_size: NA; cdr3_nt: TGCAGTGCTCCCGCCGGGGGCAATCAGCCCCAGCATTTT; cdr3_aa: CSAPAGGNQPQHF
d_call: NA; j_call: TRBJ2-1; v_call: TRBV18; clone_size: NA; cdr3_nt: TGTGCCAGCTCACCAGATCCTAATGAGCAGTTCTTC; cdr3_aa: CASSPDPNEQFF
d_call: NA; j_call: TRBJ1-5; v_call: TRBV28; clone_size: NA; cdr3_nt: TGTGCCGCCAGCCGGGGGAATCAGCCCCAGCATTTT; cdr3_aa: CAASRGNQPQHF
d_call: NA; j_call: TRBJ2-7; v_call: TRBV2; clone_size: few; cdr3_nt: TGTGCCAGCAGCAGGAGCTCCTACGAGCAGTACTTC; cdr3_aa: CASSRSSYEQYF
d_call: NA; j_call: TRBJ2-6; v_call: TRBV30; clone_size: NA; cdr3_nt: TGTGCCTGGATCCCCGAAGTCAGAGCCTCTGGGGCCAACGTCCTGACTTTC; cdr3_aa: CAWIPEVRASGANVLTF
d_call: TRBD1; j_call: TRBJ2-7; v_call: TRBV5-4; clone_size: NA; cdr3_nt: TGTGCCAGCAGCTTGGGGTCCGGGACAGGGTACGAGCAGTACTTC; cdr3_aa: CASSLGSGTGYEQYF
d_call: NA; j_call: TRBJ2-7; v_call: TRBV3-1; clone_size: NA; cdr3_nt: TGTGCCAGCAGCCAGCAGACCGCAGCCTACGAGCAGTACTTC; cdr3_aa: CASSQQTAAYEQYF
d_call: TRBD1; j_call: TRBJ2-6; v_call: TRBV29-1; clone_size: NA; cdr3_nt: TGCAGCGTAGCCGGGACAGGGGGCTCTGGGGCCAACGTCCTGACTTTC; cdr3_aa: CSVAGTGGSGANVLTF
d_call: NA; j_call: TRBJ1-1; v_call: TRBV20-1; clone_size: NA; cdr3_nt: TGCAGTGCTATACGCAGGGGAACTGAAGCTTTCTTT; cdr3_aa: CSAIRRGTEAFF
d_call: TRBD2; j_call: TRBJ2-2; v_call: TRBV2; clone_size: NA; cdr3_nt: TGTGCCAGCAAGGGGAACAGCGGGAGCCCCGGGGAGCTGTTTTTT; cdr3_aa: CASKGNSGSPGELFF
d_call: NA; j_call: TRBJ1-5; v_call: TRBV7-2; clone_size: NA; cdr3_nt: TGTGCCAGCAGCTTGCAGGGAGGCGGACAGCCCCAGCATTTT; cdr3_aa: CASSLQGGGQPQHF
d_call: NA; j_call: TRBJ2-5; v_call: TRBV7-8; clone_size: NA; cdr3_nt: TGTGCCAGCAGCTTAGTGAGACAAGAGACCCAGTACTTC; cdr3_aa: CASSLVRQETQYF
d_call: NA; j_call: TRBJ2-1; v_call: TRBV6-2/TRBV6-3; clone_size: NA; cdr3_nt: TGTGCCAGCAGTTACGAGACTAGAGTTGAGCAGTTCTTC; cdr3_aa: CASSYETRVEQFF
d_call: NA; j_call: TRBJ1-5; v_call: TRBV2; clone_size: NA; cdr3_nt: TGTGCCAGCACCAAAGACAGGTCGGATCAGCCCCAGCATTTT; cdr3_aa: CASTKDRSDQPQHF
d_call: NA; j_call: TRBJ2-5; v_call: TRBV5-1; clone_size: once; cdr3_nt: TGCGCCAGTTTCGGGACGGAAGAGACCCAGTACTTC; cdr3_aa: CASFGTEETQYF
d_call: NA; j_call: TRBJ2-2; v_call: TRBV7-3; clone_size: NA; cdr3_nt: TGTGCCAGCAGCTACCCGGGCGGGGAGCTGTTTTTT; cdr3_aa: CASSYPGGELFF
d_call: NA; j_call: TRBJ2-3; v_call: TRBV14; clone_size: NA; cdr3_nt: TGTGCCAGCAGCCAAGAGGCGGGGGCCAACGCAGATACGCAGTATTTT; cdr3_aa: CASSQEAGANADTQYF
d_call: TRBD1; j_call: TRBJ1-2; v_call: TRBV12-3/TRBV12-4; clone_size: NA; cdr3_nt: TGTGCCAGCAGTCTGGACAGGAATGGGTTTGGCTACACCTTC; cdr3_aa: CASSLDRNGFGYTF
d_call: NA; j_call: TRBJ1-1; v_call: TRBV7-8; clone_size: NA; cdr3_nt: TGTGCCAGCACCTTAGTTCTGGGGAACACTGAAGCTTTCTTT; cdr3_aa: CASTLVLGNTEAFF
d_call: NA; j_call: TRBJ2-5; v_call: TRBV4-2; clone_size: NA; cdr3_nt: TGTGCCAGCAGCCAAGATACCTGGACCCCGGGAGAGACCCAGTACTTC; cdr3_aa: CASSQDTWTPGETQYF
d_call: TRBD1; j_call: TRBJ2-6; v_call: TRBV18; clone_size: NA; cdr3_nt: TGTGCCAGCTCACCCGGGACAGGGTCCTCTGGGGCCAACGTCCTGACTTTC; cdr3_aa: CASSPGTGSSGANVLTF
d_call: TRBD2; j_call: TRBJ2-5; v_call: TRBV6-2/TRBV6-3; clone_size: NA; cdr3_nt: TGTGCCAGCAGTTACCTAGCGGGAACGGTAGAGACCCAGTACTTC; cdr3_aa: CASSYLAGTVETQYF
d_call: TRBD1; j_call: TRBJ1-2; v_call: TRBV27; clone_size: NA; cdr3_nt: TGTGCCAGCAGTCAAATAGGACAGGGAGTGGTCGGCTACACCTTC; cdr3_aa: CASSQIGQGVVGYTF
d_call: TRBD1; j_call: TRBJ1-1; v_call: TRBV28; clone_size: NA; cdr3_nt: TGTGCCAGCAGTTTATGGACAGGGGAAAACACTGAAGCTTTCTTT; cdr3_aa: CASSLWTGENTEAFF
d_call: NA; j_call: TRBJ2-5; v_call: TRBV7-2; clone_size: NA; cdr3_nt: TGTGCCAGCAGCTTTTGGCGGGAGACCCAGTACTTC; cdr3_aa: CASSFWRETQYF
d_call: NA; j_call: TRBJ1-5; v_call: TRBV20-1; clone_size: once; cdr3_nt: TGCAGTGCTAGAGACGTTATAAATCAGCCCCAGCATTTT; cdr3_aa: CSARDVINQPQHF
d_call: TRBD2; j_call: TRBJ2-7; v_call: TRBV5-4; clone_size: NA; cdr3_nt: TGTGCCAGCAGCGGGACTAGCGCGGAGCAGTACTTC; cdr3_aa: CASSGTSAEQYF
d_call: NA; j_call: TRBJ2-3; v_call: TRBV7-2; clone_size: NA; cdr3_nt: TGTGCCAGCAGCAGTTACAGTCCTAGCACAGATACGCAGTATTTT; cdr3_aa: CASSSYSPSTDTQYF
d_call: NA; j_call: TRBJ2-7; v_call: TRBV5-6; clone_size: NA; cdr3_nt: TGTGCCAGCAAGCCCCCGGGCGAGGGGTCCTACGAGCAGTACTTC; cdr3_aa: CASKPPGEGSYEQYF
d_call: TRBD1; j_call: TRBJ2-6; v_call: TRBV2; clone_size: NA; cdr3_nt: TGTGCCAGCAGTCACAGGGGTGCTGGGGCCAACGTCCTGACTTTC; cdr3_aa: CASSHRGAGANVLTF